This T cell receptor (beta chain) was observed in a study of T cell repertoires in ileal Crohn's disease. The table came from immunoSEQ multiplex PCR; TCRdb's copy has only in-frame clones and leaves some out. Among approximately 11,000 clones listed, roughly two thirds were seen once. Germline V lookup: CDR1 SSHAT, CDR2 FNYEAQ (reference sequence). The germline V and J ends were trimmed by 9 bases and 5 bases, with 8 bases remaining between them. CDR3 length: 10 residues. Time point in this sample: neoterminal ileum biopsy at postoperative endoscopy, about 6 months after surgery. The sequencing sample was made of ileal tissue. V and J are TRBV7-7 and TRBJ2-7, with D possibly TRBD1 on 5 matching bases. This receptor was identified in an adult with Crohn's disease. CDR3 sequence: CARIQDEQYF. DNA of the CDR3: TGTGCCAGGATACAGGACGAGCAGTACTTC.